Following are 5 T cell receptor beta chains from one sample sequenced in a study of shared clonotypes between healthy human individuals. Data came from immunoSEQ multiplex PCR; TCRdb stores just in-frame clones and leaves some out. Here the sample spans 650,000 to 800,000 clones, approximately 77% being singletons. The specimen sequenced was memory CD4+ T cells sorted from blood. Subset: CD45RA-negative fraction. Source of these receptors: a woman aged 25 to 39 in good health.

The chain's CDR3 is CASSLRAGLAYEQYF. The CDR3 nucleotides are TGTGCCAGCAGTTTAAGGGCCGGACTAGCCTACGAGCAGTACTTC. The V gene is TRBV27, the J gene TRBJ2-7; 7 bases agree with TRBD2. The CDR3 spans 15 residues. V shed 2 bases and J 2 bases; nucleotides not matched to a gene: 6. In germline, CDR1 is MNHEY, CDR2 SMNVEV (reference sequence).

The V call is TRBV25-1, the J call TRBJ2-1; D may match TRBD1 or TRBD2 (7 bases each). The CDR3 consists of 17 residues. Deletions cut 4 bases from V and 0 bases from J, with 16 bases between. Germline V gives CDR1 MGHDK, CDR2 SYGVNS. The DNA for the CDR3 is TGTGCCAGCAGTGCCAACCAGGGGGGGAGCTCCTACAATGAGCAGTTCTTC. The encoded protein is CASSANQGGSSYNEQFF. The whole variable domain, remainder taken from reference TRBV25-1 and TRBJ2-1, is EADIYQTPRYLVIGTGKKITLECSQTMGHDKMYWYQQDPGMELHLIHYSYGVNSTEKGDLSSESTVSRIRTEHFPLTLESARPSHTSQYLCASSANQGGSSYNEQFFGPGTRLTVL.

As DNA, the CDR3 is TGTGCCAGCCGACAGGAAGGCTATGGCTACACCTTC. Residues: CASRQEGYGYTF. The V gene is TRBV2, the J gene TRBJ1-2; tentative D call: TRBD1 (6 bases). Germline-derived CDR1 and CDR2 are SNHLY and FYNNEI. This CDR3 has 12 residues. V was clipped by 8 bases and J by 4 bases, with 11 bases between them.

This clone has only a few counts. This sequence joins TRBV5-8 and TRBJ2-5; D tentatively reads TRBD1 or TRBD2 (5 bases each). The CDR3 has 13 residues. Germline CDR1 SGHTS, CDR2 YDEGEE. V lost 4 bases, J lost 1 base, and 8 bases lay in between. The CDR3 coding sequence is TGTGCCAGCAGCGTGAGGGGCCAAGAGACCCAGTACTTC. It yields the protein CASSVRGQETQYF.

The V call is TRBV27, the J call TRBJ2-4, with 7 positions matching TRBD2. This CDR3 spans 17 amino acids. The ends lost 2 bases at V and 0 bases at J; junction bases unmatched: 7. The V gene's germline CDR1 is MNHEY and CDR2 SMNVEV (reference sequence). This CDR3 reads CASSLRGRAQAKNIQYF. The CDR3 DNA follows: TGTGCCAGCAGTTTACGGGGGAGGGCCCAAGCCAAAAACATTCAGTACTTC.